The sequence of this T cell receptor (beta chain) was determined in a study of cytomegalovirus exposure and HLA in healthy donors. Notes on the study in general: Earlier analysis yielded a pattern in which most TCR beta V segments were productive about 90% or about 30% of the time. A list of roughly 160 TCR beta chains associated with cytomegalovirus was given.

CDR1 and CDR2 from the germline V gene are SGDLS and YYNGEE. The junction had 8 bases not matched to a gene; V was cut back by 7 bases and J by 7 bases. This CDR3 comprises 15 residues. Use of 60 Vbeta and 13 Jbeta primers characterized the PCR. Measured with immunoSEQ multiplex PCR; TCRdb has only the in-frame clones, and not every one. The sample lists fewer than 100,000 clones, around 82% seen once, with around 3% in the top ten. Comments on this clone: Its antigen is still unknown.

The chain combines TRBV9 with TRBJ1-6; TRBD1 matches at 10 bases. Sequencing was performed on PBMCs. The receptor was derived from a man in his forties in good health and CMV-seronegative. In nucleotides, the CDR3 is TGTGCCAGCTCATCCGGGACAGGGGTAAATTCACCCCTCCACTTT. Amino acid sequence: CASSSGTGVNSPLHF.